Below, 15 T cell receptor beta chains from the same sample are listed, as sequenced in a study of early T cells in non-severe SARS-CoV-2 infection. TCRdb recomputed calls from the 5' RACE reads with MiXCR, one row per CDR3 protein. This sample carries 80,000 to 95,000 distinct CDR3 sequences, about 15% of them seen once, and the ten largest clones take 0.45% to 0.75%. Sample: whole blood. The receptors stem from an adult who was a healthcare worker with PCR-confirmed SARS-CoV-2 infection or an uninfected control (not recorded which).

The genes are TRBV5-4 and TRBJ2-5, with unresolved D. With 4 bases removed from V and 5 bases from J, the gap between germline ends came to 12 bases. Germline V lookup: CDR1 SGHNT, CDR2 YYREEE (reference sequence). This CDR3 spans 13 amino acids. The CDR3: CASSRADLETQYF. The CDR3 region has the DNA TGTGCCAGCAGCCGGGCTGACTTGGAGACCCAGTACTTC.

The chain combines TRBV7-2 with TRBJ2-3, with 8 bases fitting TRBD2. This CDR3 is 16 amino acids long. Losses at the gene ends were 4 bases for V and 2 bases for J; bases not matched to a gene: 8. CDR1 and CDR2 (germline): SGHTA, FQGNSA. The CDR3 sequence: CASSSQGTSYTDTQYF. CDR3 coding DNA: TGTGCCAGCAGCTCCCAGGGGACTAGTTACACAGATACGCAGTATTTT. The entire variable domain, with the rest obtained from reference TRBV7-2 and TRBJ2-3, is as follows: GAGVSQSPSNKVTEKGKDVELRCDPISGHTALYWYRQSLGQGLEFLIYFQGNSAPDKSGLPSDRFSAERTGGSVSTLTIQRTQQEDSAVYLCASSSQGTSYTDTQYFGPGTRLTVL.

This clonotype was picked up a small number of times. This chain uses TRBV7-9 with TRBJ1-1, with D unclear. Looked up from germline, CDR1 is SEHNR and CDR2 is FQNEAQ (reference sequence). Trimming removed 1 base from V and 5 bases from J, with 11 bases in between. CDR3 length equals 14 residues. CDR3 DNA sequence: TGTGCCAGCAGCTTAGGGGGAATAAAGACTGAAGCTTTCTTT. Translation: CASSLGGIKTEAFF.

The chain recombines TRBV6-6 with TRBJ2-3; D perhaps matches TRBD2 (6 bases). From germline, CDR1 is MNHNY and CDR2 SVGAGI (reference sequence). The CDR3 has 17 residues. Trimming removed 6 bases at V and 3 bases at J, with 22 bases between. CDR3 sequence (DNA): TGTGCCAGCAGCGATAAAAAAGGGACTGGGCCAACAGATACGCAGTATTTT. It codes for CASSDKKGTGPTDTQYF.

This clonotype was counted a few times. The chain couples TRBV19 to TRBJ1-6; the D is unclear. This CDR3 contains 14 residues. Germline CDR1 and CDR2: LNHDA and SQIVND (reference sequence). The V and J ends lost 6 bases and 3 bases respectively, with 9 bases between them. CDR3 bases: TGTGCCAGTAGCCCTCCCGGCTATAATTCACCCCTCCACTTT. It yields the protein CASSPPGYNSPLHF.

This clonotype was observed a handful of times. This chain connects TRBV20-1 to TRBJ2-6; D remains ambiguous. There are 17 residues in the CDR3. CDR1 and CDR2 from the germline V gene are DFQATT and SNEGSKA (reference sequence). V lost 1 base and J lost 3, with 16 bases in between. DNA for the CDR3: TGCAGTGCTAGAGCCCCTCGTATTACCGGTGGGGCCAACGTCCTGACTTTC. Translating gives CSARAPRITGGANVLTF.

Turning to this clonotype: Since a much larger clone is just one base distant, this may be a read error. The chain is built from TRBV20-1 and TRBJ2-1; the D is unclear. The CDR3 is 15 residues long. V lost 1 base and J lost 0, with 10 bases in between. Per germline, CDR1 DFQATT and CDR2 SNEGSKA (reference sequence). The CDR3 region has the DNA TGCAGTGCTAGAGTTTGGTATAGCTCCTACAATGAGCAGTTCTTC. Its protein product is CSARVWYSSYNEQFF.

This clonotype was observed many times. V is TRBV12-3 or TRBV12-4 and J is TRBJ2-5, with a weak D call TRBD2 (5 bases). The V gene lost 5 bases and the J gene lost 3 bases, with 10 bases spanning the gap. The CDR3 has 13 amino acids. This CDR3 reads CASSLGNEETQYF. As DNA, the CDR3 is TGTGCCAGCAGTCTCGGGAATGAAGAGACCCAGTACTTC.

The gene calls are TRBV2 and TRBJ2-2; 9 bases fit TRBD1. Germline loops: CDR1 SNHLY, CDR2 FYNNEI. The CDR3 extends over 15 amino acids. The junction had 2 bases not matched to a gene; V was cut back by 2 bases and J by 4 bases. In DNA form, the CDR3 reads TGTGCCAGCAGTGAAATGGGACAGGGCACCGGGGAGCTGTTTTTT. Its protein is CASSEMGQGTGELFF.

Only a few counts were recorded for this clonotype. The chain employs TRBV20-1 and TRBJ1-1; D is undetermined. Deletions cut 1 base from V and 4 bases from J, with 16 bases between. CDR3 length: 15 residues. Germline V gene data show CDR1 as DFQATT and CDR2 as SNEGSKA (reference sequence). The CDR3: CSARAPTGRFTEAFF. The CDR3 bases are TGCAGTGCTAGAGCCCCGACTGGGCGGTTCACTGAAGCTTTCTTT.

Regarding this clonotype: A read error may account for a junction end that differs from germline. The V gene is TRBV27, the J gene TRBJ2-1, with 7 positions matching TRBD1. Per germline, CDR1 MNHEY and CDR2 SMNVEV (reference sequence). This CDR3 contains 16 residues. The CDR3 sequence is CASTLASGTANNEQFF. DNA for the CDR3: TGTGCCAGCACTTTAGCCTCCGGGACAGCAAACAATGAGCAGTTCTTC.

The CDR3 spells CASSQDRNTIYF. CDR3 in DNA: TGTGCCAGCAGCCAAGACAGAAACACCATATATTTT. This chain links TRBV12-3 or TRBV12-4 with TRBJ1-3; D remains ambiguous. There are 12 residues in the CDR3. V lost 6 bases to trimming and J lost 5 bases, with 8 bases between them.

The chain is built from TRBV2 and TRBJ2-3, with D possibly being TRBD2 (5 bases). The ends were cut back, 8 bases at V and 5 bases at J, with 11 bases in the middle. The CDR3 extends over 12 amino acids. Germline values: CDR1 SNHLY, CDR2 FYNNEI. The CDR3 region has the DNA TGTGCCAGCCGGATTGGGAGAGATACGCAGTATTTT. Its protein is CASRIGRDTQYF. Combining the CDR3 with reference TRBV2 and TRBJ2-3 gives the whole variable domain EPEVTQTPSHQVTQMGQEVILRCVPISNHLYFYWYRQILGQKVEFLVSFYNNEISEKSEIFDDQFSVERPDGSNFTLKIRSTKLEDSAMYFCASRIGRDTQYFGPGTRLTVL.

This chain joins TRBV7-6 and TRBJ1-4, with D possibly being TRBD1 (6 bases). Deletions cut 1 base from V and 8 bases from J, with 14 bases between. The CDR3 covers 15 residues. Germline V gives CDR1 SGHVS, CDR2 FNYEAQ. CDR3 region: CASSLGTGQGEKLFF. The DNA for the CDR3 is TGTGCCAGCAGCTTAGGAACGGGTCAGGGGGAAAAACTGTTTTTT.

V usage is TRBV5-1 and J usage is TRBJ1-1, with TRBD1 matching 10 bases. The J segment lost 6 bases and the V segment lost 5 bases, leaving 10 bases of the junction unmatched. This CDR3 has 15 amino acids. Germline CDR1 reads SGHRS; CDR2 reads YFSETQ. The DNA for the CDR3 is TGCGCCAGCAGGACAGGGGGCGCGGCCGTCGCTGAAGCTTTCTTT. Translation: CASRTGGAAVAEAFF.